Each of the 18 T cell receptor beta chains below was sequenced from the same sample in a study of blood T cell repertoires in COVID-19. Data came from immunoSEQ multiplex PCR; TCRdb stores just in-frame clones and leaves some out. The data show some 17,000 clones, roughly 80% seen once. Specimen: peripheral blood. These receptors came from an elderly man with acute or convalescent COVID-19.

The J gene is TRBJ1-6, the V gene TRBV18; 11 nucleotides match TRBD1. Losses at the gene ends were 3 bases for V and 10 bases for J; bases not matched to a gene: 2. Germline-derived CDR1 and CDR2 are KGHSH and LQKENI. The CDR3 length is 14 residues. The CDR3 loop reads CASSPGTGGSPLHF. CDR3 nucleotides: TGTGCCAGCTCACCCGGGACAGGGGGATCACCCCTCCACTTT.

CDR3 sequence: CASSLDGYYGYTF. The CDR3 bases are TGTGCCAGCAGCTTAGACGGGTACTATGGCTACACCTTC. The chain links TRBV11-2 to TRBJ1-2; D remains ambiguous. V was trimmed by 0 bases and J by 3 bases, leaving 5 bases between them. Germline V gene data show CDR1 as SGHAT and CDR2 as FQNNGV. The CDR3 is 13 residues long.

This clone has just one count. This chain uses TRBV29-1 with TRBJ2-1, with 8 bases that match TRBD2. CDR3 length: 13 residues. Germline CDR1 is SQVTM and CDR2 is ANQGSEA. The trim removed 4 bases at V and 9 bases at J, leaving 8 bases unmatched. This CDR3 is CSVVTGGPSEQFF. In nucleotides, the CDR3 is TGCAGCGTTGTTACGGGGGGGCCGAGTGAGCAGTTCTTC.

The gene calls are TRBV5-1 and TRBJ1-3, with 7 bases aligning to TRBD1. This CDR3 comprises 16 residues. The germline V gene has CDR1 SGHRS and CDR2 YFSETQ. Germline trimming cut 4 bases from V and 2 bases from J; bases unmatched to any gene: 9. CDR3 nucleotides: TGCGCCAGCAGCACCGCGACAGGGACTGCTGGAAACACCATATATTTT. This encodes CASSTATGTAGNTIYF.

The chain employs TRBV5-1 and TRBJ2-3; weak D call: TRBD2 (5 bases). V was clipped by 4 bases and J by 2 bases, with 11 bases between them. The CDR3 length is 14 residues. Germline CDR1 reads SGHRS; CDR2 reads YFSETQ. The CDR3 DNA is TGCGCCAGCAGCCGCAGAGGGAACACAGATACGCAGTATTTT. Translating gives CASSRRGNTDTQYF.

The V call is TRBV5-4, the J call TRBJ1-2, with 9 nucleotides matching TRBD1. V trimming: 2 bases; J trimming: 3 bases; junction bases outside the gene matches: 2. Germline assignment: CDR1 SGHNT and CDR2 YYREEE (reference sequence). The CDR3 covers 14 residues. Written as DNA, the CDR3 is TGTGCCAGCAGCTTCGGGGACAGGGACTATGGCTACACCTTC. It is translated as CASSFGDRDYGYTF.

This chain connects TRBV7-2 to TRBJ2-7; 11 bases are a match to TRBD1. Trimming removed 5 bases from V and 7 bases from J; junction bases left unmatched: 10. In germline, CDR1 is SGHTA, CDR2 FQGNSA. The CDR3 has 15 amino acids. The CDR3 DNA reads as TGTGCCAGCAGCGCCGGGACAGGGGGGAAGGGTGAGCAGTACTTC. Its protein is CASSAGTGGKGEQYF.

CDR3 sequence (DNA): TGTGCCAGCATTAGGACAGAGACCTATGGCTACACCTTC. It codes for CASIRTETYGYTF. The chain couples TRBV2 to TRBJ1-2, with a weak D call TRBD1 (6 bases). V was pared by 7 bases and J by 4 bases, with 13 bases between. The length of the CDR3 is 13 residues. Germline-derived CDR1 and CDR2 are SNHLY and FYNNEI.

The chain couples TRBV7-8 to TRBJ2-1, with TRBD2 matching 8 bases. CDR3 length equals 16 residues. V was pared by 5 bases and J by 4 bases, with 10 bases of the junction left unmatched. CDR1 and CDR2 from the germline V gene are SGHVS and FQNEAQ. CDR3 residues: CASSPGASGPYNEQFF. CDR3 nucleotide sequence: TGTGCCAGCAGCCCAGGGGCTAGCGGGCCATACAATGAGCAGTTCTTC.

V usage is TRBV7-9 and J usage is TRBJ1-1; 8 bases line up with TRBD1. V was pared by 2 bases and J by 6 bases, with 8 bases of the junction left unmatched. This CDR3 region has 15 residues. CDR1 is SEHNR and CDR2 is FQNEAQ in the germline V gene (reference sequence). In DNA form, the CDR3 reads TGTGCCAGCAGCTTATATCAGGGGGCCAGAGCTGAAGCTTTCTTT. As protein: CASSLYQGARAEAFF.

J is TRBJ2-7 and V is TRBV7-2; 10 nucleotides line up with TRBD2. V lost 4 bases, J lost 2 bases, and 5 bases stayed unmatched. CDR1 is SGHTA, CDR2 FQGNSA, per germline. The CDR3 has 15 amino acids. CDR3 nucleotide sequence: TGTGCCAGCAGCTCCATAGCGGGGGGCACCTACGAGCAGTACTTC. Protein sequence: CASSSIAGGTYEQYF.

The genes are TRBV23-1 and TRBJ1-2, with a weak D call TRBD1 (6 bases). TRBV23-1 is filed as an ORF, its function uncertain. Trimming shortened V by 1 base and J by 0 bases, and 12 bases separated the two germline ends. This CDR3 is 16 amino acids long. The CDR3 DNA is TGCGCCAGCAGTCAATACATAAGGGGGACTAACTATGGCTACACCTTC. It encodes CASSQYIRGTNYGYTF.

This clone was counted a single time. The chain is built from TRBV3-1 (or the pseudogene TRBV3-2) and TRBJ1-3; a weak D match, TRBD1 (5 bases). Germline-derived CDR1 and CDR2 are LGHDT and YNNKEL (reference sequence). This CDR3 contains 14 residues. The ends were cut back, 0 bases at V and 2 bases at J, with 5 bases in the middle. CDR3: CASSQETAGNTIYF. The CDR3 DNA follows: TGTGCCAGCAGCCAAGAGACAGCTGGAAACACCATATATTTT.

The gene calls are TRBV10-3 and TRBJ1-1, with D hard to call. The germline V gene has CDR1 ENHRY and CDR2 SYGVKD. V lost 2 bases to trimming and J lost 2 bases, with 12 bases between them. The CDR3 has 15 residues. The CDR3 region is CAISEPLAVNTEAFF. The CDR3, as DNA: TGTGCCATCAGTGAGCCCCTAGCGGTCAACACTGAAGCTTTCTTT.

This rearrangement joins TRBV6-5 to TRBJ1-2, with 8 bases that match TRBD1. The ends lost 2 bases at V and 5 bases at J; junction bases unmatched: 7. Germline values: CDR1 MNHEY, CDR2 SVGAGI. The length of the CDR3 is 15 residues. CDR3 bases: TGTGCCAGCAGTTACGTCACAGGGGGAGGGTATGGCTACACCTTC. This codes for CASSYVTGGGYGYTF.

This clone is classed as medium-sized. This chain connects TRBV5-1 to TRBJ2-1; D remains ambiguous. Between the trimmed V and J ends, which lost 4 bases and 3 bases, there was a span of 11 bases. This CDR3 is 14 amino acids long. CDR1 is SGHRS and CDR2 is YFSETQ in the germline V gene. The DNA for the CDR3 is TGCGCCAGCAGCGCAAGTCTAGGCTACAATGAGCAGTTCTTC. It yields the protein CASSASLGYNEQFF.

This chain joins TRBV6-2 or TRBV6-3 and TRBJ1-1, with D unclear. CDR3 length equals 17 residues. The germline V gene has CDR1 MNHEY and CDR2 SVGEGT. V was shortened by 4 bases and J by 0 bases, with 18 bases between the two germline ends. The CDR3 reads CASSSLMYRSMNTEAFF. The DNA of the CDR3 is TGTGCCAGCAGTTCCCTTATGTACCGGAGCATGAACACTGAAGCTTTCTTT.

The chain recombines TRBV5-1 with TRBJ1-6, with 8 positions matching TRBD1. The CDR3 loop spans 14 amino acids. J was trimmed by 9 bases and V by 4 bases; bases with no gene match: 6. Germline values: CDR1 SGHRS, CDR2 YFSETQ. The CDR3 sequence: CASSPGTGPSPLHF. CDR3 coding DNA: TGCGCCAGCAGCCCCGGGACAGGACCTTCACCCCTCCACTTT.